The clone carrying this T cell receptor (beta chain) was seen many times. The CDR3 extends over 14 amino acids. V was cut by 1 base and J by 3 bases, with 9 bases left in between. Germline CDR1 is MNHNS and CDR2 is SASEGT. The data were taken from a study of Graves' ophthalmopathy and Graves' hyperthyroidism. Stable hyperthyroidism was defined by absence of ophthalmopathy within 18 months of follow-up. Recruitment covered hyperthyroidism patients aged 18 to 65 whose new diagnosis was of under 2 months' duration. The study amplified TCR beta CDR3 regions using RNA transcripts. The library came from an HTBI-primed first-round RT-PCR and a second-round multiplex PCR. TCRdb called the multiplex PCR reads again in MiXCR, with one record for every CDR3 protein. The sample lists roughly 400,000 distinct CDR3 sequences; approximately 15% were seen once.

The rearrangement uses TRBV6-1 and TRBJ1-2; D remains ambiguous. Material for sequencing was peripheral blood. This sequence originates from a woman aged 18-29 years with stable Graves' hyperthyroidism. CDR3 amino acids: CASSEVSDYYGYTF. In nucleotides, the CDR3 is TGTGCCAGCAGTGAAGTTTCTGACTACTATGGCTACACCTTC.